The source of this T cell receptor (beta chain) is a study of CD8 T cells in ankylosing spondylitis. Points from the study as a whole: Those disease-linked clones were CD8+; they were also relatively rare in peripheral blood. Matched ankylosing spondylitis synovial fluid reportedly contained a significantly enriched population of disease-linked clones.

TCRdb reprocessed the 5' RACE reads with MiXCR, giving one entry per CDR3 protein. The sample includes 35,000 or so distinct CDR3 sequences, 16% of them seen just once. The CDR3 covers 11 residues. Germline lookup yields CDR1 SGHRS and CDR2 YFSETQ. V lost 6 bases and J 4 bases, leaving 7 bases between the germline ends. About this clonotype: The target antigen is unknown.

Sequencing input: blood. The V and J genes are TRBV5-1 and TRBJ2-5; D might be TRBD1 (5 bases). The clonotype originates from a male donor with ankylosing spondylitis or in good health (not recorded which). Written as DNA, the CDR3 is TGCGCCAGCACAGGGTTAGAGACCCAGTACTTC. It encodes CASTGLETQYF. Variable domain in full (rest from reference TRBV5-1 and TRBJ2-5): KAGVTQTPRYLIKTRGQQVTLSCSPISGHRSVSWYQQTPGQGLQFLFEYFSETQRNKGNFPGRFSGRQFSNSRSEMNVSTLELGDSALYLCASTGLETQYFGPGTRLLVL.